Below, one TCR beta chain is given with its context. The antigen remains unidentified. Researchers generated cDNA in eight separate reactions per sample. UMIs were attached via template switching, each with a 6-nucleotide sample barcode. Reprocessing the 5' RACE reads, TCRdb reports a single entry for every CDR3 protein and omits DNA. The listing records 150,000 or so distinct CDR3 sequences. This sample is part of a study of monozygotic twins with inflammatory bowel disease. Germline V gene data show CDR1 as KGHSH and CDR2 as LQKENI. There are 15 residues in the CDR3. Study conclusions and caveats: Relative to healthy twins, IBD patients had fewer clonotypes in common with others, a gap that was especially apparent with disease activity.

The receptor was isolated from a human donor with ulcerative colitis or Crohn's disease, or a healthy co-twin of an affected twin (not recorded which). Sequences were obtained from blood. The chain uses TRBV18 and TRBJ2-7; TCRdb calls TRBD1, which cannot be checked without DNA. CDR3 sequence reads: CASSPKQGALYEQYF.